This T cell receptor (beta chain) originates from a study of sequential checkpoint blockade in melanoma. General study results and limits: Tumor T-cell fraction and clonality correlated with PD-L1 and CD8+ counts.

Sample treatment: randomized to nivolumab then ipilimumab (arm A) or the reverse (arm B). The data were produced by immunoSEQ multiplex PCR, yet TCRdb's version contains in-frame clones alone and is incomplete. This table has 15,000 to 20,000 clones, roughly 73% appearing once. Regarding this clone: The antigen is unknown.

V gave up 2 bases and J gave up 0 bases, with 5 bases separating them. The CDR3 totals 14 residues. This chain connects TRBV7-1 to TRBJ1-3; D ambiguous. TRBV7-1 is classed as an ORF, of uncertain function. The specimen was tumor tissue (inferred from file names), collected from a patient given nivolumab and ipilimumab in sequence. The receptor was isolated from a human donor with melanoma. The CDR3 sequence is CASSSQSSGNTIYF. In DNA form, the CDR3 reads TGTGCCAGCAGCTCACAGAGCTCTGGAAACACCATATATTTT.